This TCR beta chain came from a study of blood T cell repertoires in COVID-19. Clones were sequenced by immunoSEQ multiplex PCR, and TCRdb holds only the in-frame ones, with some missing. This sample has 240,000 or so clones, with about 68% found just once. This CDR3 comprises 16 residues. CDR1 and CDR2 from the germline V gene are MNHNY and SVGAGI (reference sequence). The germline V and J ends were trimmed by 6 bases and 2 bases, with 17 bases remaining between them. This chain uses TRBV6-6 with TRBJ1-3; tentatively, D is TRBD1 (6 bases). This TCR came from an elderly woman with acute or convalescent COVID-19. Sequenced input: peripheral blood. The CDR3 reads CASSYTRGTAGNTIYF. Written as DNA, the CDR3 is TGTGCCAGCAGCTATACAAGGGGGACGGCTGGAAACACCATATATTTT.